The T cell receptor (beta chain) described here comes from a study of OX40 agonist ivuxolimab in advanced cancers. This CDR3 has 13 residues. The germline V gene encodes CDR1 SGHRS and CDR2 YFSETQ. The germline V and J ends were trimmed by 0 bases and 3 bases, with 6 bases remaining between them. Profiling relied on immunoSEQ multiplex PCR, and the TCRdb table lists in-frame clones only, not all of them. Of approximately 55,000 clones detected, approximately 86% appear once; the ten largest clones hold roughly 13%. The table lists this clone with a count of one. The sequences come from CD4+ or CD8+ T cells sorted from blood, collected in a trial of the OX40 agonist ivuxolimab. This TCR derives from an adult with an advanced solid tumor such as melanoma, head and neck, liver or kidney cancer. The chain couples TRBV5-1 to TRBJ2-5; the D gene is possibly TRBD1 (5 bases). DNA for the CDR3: TGCGCCAGCAGCTTGGTGACAGAAGAGACCCAGTACTTC. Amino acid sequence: CASSLVTEETQYF.